This note documents a single TCR beta chain sequence. No cognate antigen has been identified for it. Base qualities are not provided; no much larger clone lies one nucleotide away. TCRbeta CDR3 regions were amplified from genomic DNA by means of the immunoSEQ Assay, a bias-controlled multiplex PCR. The study's processing was this. The number of nucleated cells in each sample was estimated from the amplification of reference gene primers within the assay. To quantify the absolute abundance of each unique TCRbeta CDR3 rearrangement, sequence reads were collapsed and filtered. For each sample, productive Simpson clonality was calculated as the square root of Simpson's diversity index across productive rearrangements. TCRdb stores this immuneACCESS table with in-frame sequences only. Part of the clones is absent; in the studies checked, under half of the shortfall reflects unresolved V genes, and no reason is known for the rest. V, J and clone size were drawn from that table, and D and trimming were deduced from the DNA. The sample includes 250,000 to 350,000 clones, with roughly 85% observed a single time. In total, the top ten clones hold about 5.7% of the sample.

This entry comes from a study of blood T cell repertoires in COVID-19 (dated by TCRdb to between 2020 and 2021). Describing the broader study: Samples covering the acute and convalescent phases of COVID-19 were provided by collaborators in the United States, Italy and Spain. The prospective study material was composed of cDNA or gDNA derived from T cells, B-cell-depleted T cells, or PBMCs. The dataset comprised deeply sampled blood TCRbeta repertoires from subjects exposed to, actively infected with, or recovered from COVID-19. A de-identified subject ID, COVID-19 status, age in years and sex were almost always included in the sample metadata. The repertoires were made available in a free public database intended to serve as a resource for research on the immune response to SARS-CoV-2. The samples were drawn from the first 160 participants of the ongoing ImmuneRACE study and from some 1,300 subjects provided by 6 global collaborators. HLA class I and class II types, where available, came from metadata supplied by the sample provider rather than from assay-based typing.

In the prospective study, participants were roughly 18 to 95 years old, resided in about two dozen geographic areas of the United States, and were enrolled through a virtual design. In the prospective study, cohorts were assigned on the basis of participant-reported clinical history obtained from a screening survey and a study questionnaire. ImmuneRACE Cohort 3 recovered participants were defined by two consecutive negative NP/OP PCR tests, healthcare professional clearance, or symptom resolution. In the prospective study, whole blood, serum and a nasopharyngeal or oropharyngeal swab were collected from each participant by mobile phlebotomists. Additional blood draws and questionnaires over an approximately 2-month period could optionally be provided by prospective study participants. Blood samples from the prospective study were shipped frozen or at room temperature prior to DNA extraction. Here is what the overall study found, with its caveats: The quantity of clinical and demographic metadata differed by source and by participant and was supplied without curation.

Sequences were obtained from PBMCs or T cells enriched from blood (not recorded which). This TCR was recovered from a woman aged 40 to 55 who had recovered from COVID-19.

For the CDR3, the sequence is CASSHTRGREGYNEQFF. The DNA sequence is as follows: TGTGCCAGCAGCCACACGAGGGGGCGGGAGGGGTACAATGAGCAGTTCTTC. The chain uses TRBV4-2 and TRBJ2-1, with 9 bases matching TRBD2. Reading from cysteine to phenylalanine, the CDR3 counts 17 amino acids. Of all the DNA, just the CDR3 is kept, 51 bases in frame from base 1. The germline V end is reduced by 3 bases and the J end by 4 bases; junction bases left unmatched: 10. The germline V gene encodes CDR1 LGHNA and CDR2 YNFKEQ.